This passage covers 32 T cell receptor beta chains from one sample sequenced in a study of CD4 T cells in relation to SARS-CoV-2 and coronaviruses. Only in-frame clones appear in the TCRdb table, and some are missing; sequencing was by immunoSEQ multiplex PCR. The repertoire holds some 40,000 clones, with roughly 85% as singletons. No antigens are known for them. Sequencing input: naive CD4+ T cells from PBMCs, cultured in vitro. Noted subset: naive CD4+ T cells isolated by negative enrichment. The source is an adult with COVID-19.

The rearrangement links TRBV5-1 to TRBJ2-3; 8 bases are a match to TRBD1. The CDR3 consists of 13 residues. The ends lost 3 bases at V and 4 bases at J; junction bases unmatched: 1. Germline V CDR1 and CDR2: SGHRS, YFSETQ. The CDR3 DNA reads TGCGCCAGCAGCTGGGACAGGTCAGATACGCAGTATTTT. It translates to CASSWDRSDTQYF.

V is TRBV6-6 and J is TRBJ1-1, with D possibly matching TRBD1 (5 bases). This CDR3 has 15 residues. V was cut by 0 bases and J by 0 bases, with 8 bases left in between. The germline gives CDR1 MNHNY, CDR2 SVGAGI (reference sequence). The CDR3 coding sequence is TGTGCCAGCAGTTACTCAAGGGGAATGAACACTGAAGCTTTCTTT. It encodes CASSYSRGMNTEAFF.

The CDR3 bases are TGTGCCAGCAGCTTAGTCATCAGGGAGTACGGTGGCTACACCTTC. Translation gives CASSLVIREYGGYTF. The chain carries TRBV7-9 and TRBJ1-2; a possible D gene is TRBD1 (5 bases). The V gene lost 1 base and the J gene lost 7 bases, with 16 bases spanning the gap. The length of the CDR3 is 15 residues. Germline V CDR1 and CDR2: SEHNR, FQNEAQ (reference sequence).

The chain is built from TRBV6-2 or TRBV6-3 and TRBJ2-7; no clear D gene. The V and J ends lost 2 bases and 2 bases respectively, with 7 bases between them. CDR3 length equals 13 residues. Germline V gene lookup returns CDR1 MNHEY and CDR2 SVGEGT. CDR3 residues: CASSYGNAYEQYF. Here the CDR3 DNA reads TGTGCCAGCAGTTACGGGAACGCCTACGAGCAGTACTTC.

The V and J genes are TRBV6-5 and TRBJ2-7; TRBD1 matches at 7 bases. This CDR3 has 13 residues. In germline, CDR1 is MNHEY, CDR2 SVGAGI. The J segment lost 2 bases and the V segment lost 7 bases, leaving 5 bases of the junction unmatched. CDR3 DNA sequence: TGTGCCAGCAACCGGGACAGAACCTACGAGCAGTACTTC. Protein sequence: CASNRDRTYEQYF.

The chain combines TRBV7-2 with TRBJ1-5; a weak D match, TRBD1 (6 bases). Trimming stripped 1 base from V and 6 bases from J, with 10 bases between. The CDR3 sequence is 14 residues long. Germline V CDR1 and CDR2: SGHTA, FQGNSA. CDR3 coding DNA: TGTGCCAGCAGCTTAGGGGGGGCGGGTCAGCCCCAGCATTTT. Protein sequence: CASSLGGAGQPQHF.

The chain has TRBV2 and TRBJ1-2; TRBD1 might be the D (5 bases). The CDR3 consists of 14 residues. V was pared by 6 bases and J by 4 bases, with 15 bases between. The germline gives CDR1 SNHLY, CDR2 FYNNEI. CDR3 nucleotide sequence: TGTGCCAGCAGGCAGGGTCGGGACTTCTATGGCTACACCTTC. Its protein is CASRQGRDFYGYTF.

This chain connects TRBV4-1 to TRBJ1-4; maybe TRBD1 (5 bases). The germline V gene encodes CDR1 MGHRA and CDR2 YSYEKL. This CDR3 has 15 residues. Trimming removed 1 base at V and 4 bases at J, with 10 bases between. The CDR3 here is CASSQVGGNNEKLFF. DNA of the CDR3: TGCGCCAGCAGCCAAGTGGGGGGGAATAATGAAAAACTGTTTTTT.

The rearrangement links TRBV11-2 to TRBJ2-7; D is undetermined. Per germline, CDR1 SGHAT and CDR2 FQNNGV. Trimming cost V 1 base and J 3 bases, with 1 base left between them. The CDR3 totals 11 residues. The CDR3 loop is CASSLVYEQYF. CDR3 DNA: TGTGCCAGCAGCTTAGTCTACGAGCAGTACTTC.

The rearrangement joins TRBV7-8 to TRBJ2-1; 9 bases are a match to TRBD1. J lost 4 bases, V lost 8 bases, and 6 bases had no gene match. This CDR3 contains 14 residues. The V gene's germline CDR1 is SGHVS and CDR2 FQNEAQ. The CDR3 reads CASVRDREYNEQFF. The CDR3 region has the DNA TGTGCCAGCGTCCGGGACAGGGAATACAATGAGCAGTTCTTC.

This clone was picked up one time. V gene TRBV3-1 (or the pseudogene TRBV3-2) combines with J gene TRBJ1-2; 9 bases agree with TRBD1. This CDR3 spans 13 amino acids. With 4 bases clipped from V and 4 bases from J, the junction kept 1 base outside the gene matches. Looked up from germline, CDR1 is LGHDT and CDR2 is YNNKEL (reference sequence). DNA of the CDR3: TGTGCCAGCAGCCCGGGACAGGGCTATGGCTACACCTTC. It specifies CASSPGQGYGYTF.

V gene TRBV12-5 combines with J gene TRBJ1-2; D gene unclear. The CDR3 contains 14 residues. Trimming pared 3 bases from V and 3 bases from J, leaving 11 bases between. Germline CDR1 LGHNT, CDR2 FRNRAP. CDR3 nucleotides: TGTGCTAGTGGTTTAGGGCAGGCACACTATGGCTACACCTTC. This encodes CASGLGQAHYGYTF.

The V and J genes are TRBV18 and TRBJ2-7, with 8 bases that match TRBD2. CDR3 size: 14 residues. The V and J ends lost 2 bases and 2 bases, in that order; junction bases with no gene match: 2. CDR1 is KGHSH, CDR2 LQKENI, per germline. The DNA for the CDR3 is TGTGCCAGCTCACCAGCGGGAGGCCCCTACGAGCAGTACTTC. Translating it yields CASSPAGGPYEQYF.

This clone was observed a few times. The V and J genes are TRBV4-2 and TRBJ1-6; maybe TRBD1 (5 bases). CDR3 length: 16 amino acids. Between the trimmed V and J ends, which lost 1 base and 5 bases, there was a span of 12 bases. From germline, CDR1 is LGHNA and CDR2 YNFKEQ. Written as DNA, the CDR3 is TGTGCCAGCAGCCAAGTTTCCGGGGCGGATAATTCACCCCTCCACTTT. Its protein is CASSQVSGADNSPLHF.

The chain has TRBV7-9 and TRBJ2-3; 13 bases agree with TRBD2. V dropped 6 bases and J dropped 0; count of bases not matched to a gene: 9. The CDR3 is 18 residues long. The germline V gene has CDR1 SEHNR and CDR2 FQNEAQ (reference sequence). The CDR3 DNA reads TGTGCCAGCAGAACGTCCGGGACTAGCGGGGCTAGCACAGATACGCAGTATTTT. The encoded protein is CASRTSGTSGASTDTQYF.

This chain links TRBV11-2 with TRBJ2-1; 8 nucleotides align to TRBD1. Germline trimming cut 3 bases from V and 9 bases from J; bases unmatched to any gene: 10. The CDR3 runs to 15 residues. The germline CDR1 and CDR2 sequences are SGHAT and FQNNGV. As DNA, the CDR3 is TGTGCCAGCAGCTTCAGTAACAGGGGGGTAAGTGAGCAGTTCTTC. This translates into CASSFSNRGVSEQFF.

In this sample, this clone turned up a few times. V is TRBV15 and J is TRBJ1-5; TRBD1 matches 9 bases. CDR3 length equals 18 residues. Germline V gives CDR1 LNHNV, CDR2 YYDKDF (reference sequence). V lost 0 bases to trimming and J lost 7 bases; unmatched junction nucleotides: 13. CDR3 region: CATSREGQGNPLGQPQHF. As DNA, the CDR3 is TGTGCCACCAGCAGAGAGGGACAGGGCAACCCTTTGGGGCAGCCCCAGCATTTT. Drawing the rest from reference TRBV15 and TRBJ1-5, the complete variable domain is DAMVIQNPRYQVTQFGKPVTLSCSQTLNHNVMYWYQQKSSQAPKLLFHYYDKDFNNEADTPDNFQSRRPNTSFCFLDIRSPGLGDTAMYLCATSREGQGNPLGQPQHFGDGTRLSIL.

This clone was observed a single time. This rearrangement joins TRBV5-6 to TRBJ2-1; the D is unclear. The CDR3 consists of 15 residues. Germline lookup yields CDR1 SGHDT and CDR2 YYEEEE. V lost 1 base, J lost 4 bases, and 12 bases lay in between. For the CDR3, the DNA is TGTGCCAGCAGCTTGAGATCCAACCAATACAATGAGCAGTTCTTC. It encodes CASSLRSNQYNEQFF.

This chain joins TRBV2 and TRBJ2-3; D is ambiguous. The ends were cut back, 10 bases at V and 3 bases at J, with 20 bases in the middle. Germline CDR1 reads SNHLY; CDR2 reads FYNNEI. The CDR3 spans 15 residues. The CDR3 sequence: CANLKGVLRTDTQYF. The CDR3 DNA reads as TGTGCCAACTTGAAAGGCGTCCTAAGGACAGATACGCAGTATTTT.

The chain carries TRBV7-2 and TRBJ2-5; TRBD2 is a possible D gene (5 bases). CDR3 length: 16 residues. Trimming shortened V by 6 bases and J by 2 bases, and 19 bases separated the two germline ends. CDR1 is SGHTA and CDR2 is FQGNSA in the germline V gene. The CDR3 protein is CASREILGRGQETQYF. The DNA of the CDR3 is TGTGCCAGCAGGGAGATATTGGGGAGAGGGCAAGAGACCCAGTACTTC.

J is TRBJ2-1 and V is TRBV19, with a weak D call TRBD2 (6 bases). CDR1 LNHDA and CDR2 SQIVND come from the germline V gene (reference sequence). V lost 5 bases and J lost 4, with 9 bases in between. This CDR3 region has 13 residues. The DNA for the CDR3 is TGTGCCAGTAGTTTAGCGGCATACAATGAGCAGTTCTTC. This translates into CASSLAAYNEQFF.

V usage is TRBV27 and J usage is TRBJ2-7, with a weak D call TRBD2 (7 bases). CDR1 and CDR2 (germline): MNHEY, SMNVEV (reference sequence). V lost 6 bases, J lost 4 bases, and 19 bases lay in between. This CDR3 is built from 15 residues. The chain's CDR3 is CASSSLSGGGYEQYF. CDR3 bases: TGTGCCAGCAGCTCCCTCTCGGGGGGCGGGTACGAGCAGTACTTC.

The V gene is TRBV5-1, the J gene TRBJ2-5; TRBD1 might be the D (5 bases). The CDR3 extends over 13 amino acids. V was shortened by 7 bases and J by 9 bases, with 19 bases between the two germline ends. CDR1 is SGHRS and CDR2 is YFSETQ in the germline V gene. The CDR3: CASAMGQPLAQYF. The DNA of the CDR3 is TGCGCCAGCGCCATGGGGCAGCCTTTGGCCCAGTACTTC.

CDR3 in amino acids: CASSAHTGGSTVYSNQPQHF. The DNA for the CDR3 is TGTGCCAGCAGTGCCCACACAGGGGGCTCCACCGTATATAGCAATCAGCCCCAGCATTTT. The rearrangement links TRBV6-1 to TRBJ1-5, with TRBD1 matching 9 bases. This CDR3 spans 20 amino acids. J was trimmed by 0 bases and V by 4 bases; bases with no gene match: 16. Germline CDR1 MNHNS, CDR2 SASEGT.

This clone was observed once. The chain is built from TRBV11-2 and TRBJ2-7; D assignment may be TRBD1 or TRBD2 (5 bases each). CDR1 and CDR2 from the germline V gene are SGHAT and FQNNGV. V gave up 4 bases and J gave up 3 bases, with 13 bases separating them. The CDR3 is 14 amino acids. The CDR3 sequence is CASSSGTQSYEQYF. Here the CDR3 DNA reads TGTGCCAGCAGCTCCGGGACCCAGAGCTACGAGCAGTACTTC.

The CDR3 loop is CASSTGTGYGYTF. DNA of the CDR3: TGTGCCAGCAGTACAGGGACAGGCTATGGCTACACCTTC. This rearrangement joins TRBV6-6 to TRBJ1-2; 8 nucleotides agree with TRBD1. The CDR3 loop spans 13 amino acids. The germline gives CDR1 MNHNY, CDR2 SVGAGI (reference sequence). Trimming removed 5 bases from V and 4 bases from J; junction bases left unmatched: 3.

V is TRBV5-4 and J is TRBJ1-6; 7 bases agree with TRBD1. Unmatched junction bases numbered 3, after V lost 4 bases and J lost 2 bases. The CDR3 runs to 15 residues. Germline lookup yields CDR1 SGHNT and CDR2 YYREEE (reference sequence). In DNA form, the CDR3 reads TGTGCCAGCAGCCGCGGGACAGCCTATAATTCACCCCTCCACTTT. It yields the protein CASSRGTAYNSPLHF.

This clone was found a few times. The J gene is TRBJ2-2, the V gene TRBV3-1 (or the pseudogene TRBV3-2); D ambiguous. The CDR3 contains 14 residues. CDR1 and CDR2 from the germline V gene are LGHDT and YNNKEL (reference sequence). Trimming pared 5 bases from V and 0 bases from J, leaving 7 bases between. The CDR3: CASSERTNTGELFF. In DNA form, the CDR3 reads TGTGCCAGCAGCGAAAGGACGAACACCGGGGAGCTGTTTTTT.

This chain joins TRBV28 and TRBJ2-1; D unresolved. CDR1 is MDHEN and CDR2 is SYDVKM in the germline V gene. This CDR3 has 15 residues. Trimming took 5 bases from V and 9 from J, leaving 20 bases between them. In DNA form, the CDR3 reads TGTGCCAGCAGTCGAGACCCTCCTAACTTCAGTGAGCAGTTCTTC. It translates to CASSRDPPNFSEQFF.

J is TRBJ1-2 and V is TRBV7-2, with TRBD1 matching 11 bases. The CDR3 contains 14 residues. The V gene's germline CDR1 is SGHTA and CDR2 FQGNSA. The V segment lost 5 bases and the J segment 6 bases; nucleotides outside the gene matches: 5. CDR3 amino acids: CASSNRDRGNGYTF. CDR3 sequence (DNA): TGTGCCAGCAGCAACCGGGACAGGGGGAATGGCTACACCTTC. Full variable domain (missing parts from reference TRBV7-2 and TRBJ1-2): GAGVSQSPSNKVTEKGKDVELRCDPISGHTALYWYRQSLGQGLEFLIYFQGNSAPDKSGLPSDRFSAERTGGSVSTLTIQRTQQEDSAVYLCASSNRDRGNGYTFGSGTRLTVV.

This clone is a singleton in its sample. This chain uses TRBV29-1 with TRBJ2-5; D not resolved. The CDR3 is made up of 13 amino acids. Germline V gene data show CDR1 as SQVTM and CDR2 as ANQGSEA. The V gene lost 2 bases and the J gene lost 2 bases, with 9 bases spanning the gap. The CDR3 loop reads CSVELDPQETQYF. The CDR3 DNA follows: TGCAGCGTTGAACTTGATCCTCAAGAGACCCAGTACTTC.

The V call is TRBV28, the J call TRBJ2-2; D remains ambiguous. Germline V gives CDR1 MDHEN, CDR2 SYDVKM. V was shortened by 2 bases and J by 0 bases, with 10 bases between the two germline ends. The CDR3 is made up of 16 amino acids. The CDR3 sequence: CASSLIGPTNTGELFF. CDR3 in DNA: TGTGCCAGCAGTTTAATTGGGCCTACGAACACCGGGGAGCTGTTTTTT.